The TCR beta chain under discussion was sequenced for a study of T cells in Graves' hyperthyroidism and ophthalmopathy. The TCR beta CDR3 regions underwent amplification using RNA transcripts as the source. The TCR CDR3 was amplified in a first-round RT-PCR using the HTBI primer set. TCRdb reprocessed the multiplex PCR reads via MiXCR and lists one record per CDR3 protein. The sample yields about 640,000 distinct CDR3 sequences, about a fifth seen once. This clonotype showed up just a few times. Trimming shortened V by 3 bases and J by 8 bases, and 7 bases separated the two germline ends. The CDR3 is 12 residues long. Germline loops: CDR1 LGHNT, CDR2 FRNRAP.

This receptor was taken from a man younger than 40 with Graves' ophthalmopathy. The sequenced material came from blood. The gene calls are TRBV12-5 and TRBJ2-2; D unclear. CDR3 in amino acids: CASGLTPGELFF. In DNA form, the CDR3 reads TGTGCTAGTGGTTTAACTCCAGGGGAGCTGTTTTTT.